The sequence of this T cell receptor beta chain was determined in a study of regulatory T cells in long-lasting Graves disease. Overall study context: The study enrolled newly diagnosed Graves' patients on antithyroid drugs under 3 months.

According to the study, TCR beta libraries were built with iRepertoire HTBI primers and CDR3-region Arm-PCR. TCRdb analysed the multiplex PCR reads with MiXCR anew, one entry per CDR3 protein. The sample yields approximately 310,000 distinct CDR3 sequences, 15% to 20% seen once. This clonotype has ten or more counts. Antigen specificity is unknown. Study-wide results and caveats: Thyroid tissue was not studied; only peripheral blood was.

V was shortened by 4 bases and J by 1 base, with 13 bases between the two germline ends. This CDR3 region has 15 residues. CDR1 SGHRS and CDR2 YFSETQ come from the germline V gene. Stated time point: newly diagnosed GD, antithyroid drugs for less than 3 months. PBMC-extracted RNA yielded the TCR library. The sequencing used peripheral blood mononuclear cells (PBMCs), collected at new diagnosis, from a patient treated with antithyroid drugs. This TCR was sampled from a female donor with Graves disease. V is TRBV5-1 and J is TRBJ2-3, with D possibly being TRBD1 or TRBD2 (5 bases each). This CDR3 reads CASSLTLGGTDTQYF. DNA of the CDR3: TGCGCCAGCAGCCTCACTTTGGGGGGCACAGATACGCAGTATTTT.